Here is one T cell receptor beta chain with its context. Its specificity is unknown. The table came from immunoSEQ multiplex PCR; TCRdb's copy has only in-frame clones and leaves some out. The sample has roughly 230,000 clones, around 91% seen once; the top ten hold approximately 3.1%. This sample is part of a study of cytomegalovirus exposure and HLA in healthy donors. Study-level findings and limits: Most TCR sequences were seen very rarely across donors, but some public TCRs occurred in many. The authors enumerated over 150 TCR beta chains as linked to cytomegalovirus.

The CDR3 extends over 13 amino acids. V lost 6 bases and J 6 bases, leaving 12 bases between the germline ends. The germline CDR1 and CDR2 sequences are MNHEY and SVGAGI. The V call is TRBV6-5, the J call TRBJ1-5; no definite D call. The sequenced sample was PBMCs. The sequence was obtained from a woman aged 25 to 39 in good health and CMV-seronegative. In DNA, the CDR3 is TGTGCCAGCAGCTATAGTGGGTTTCAGCCCCAGCATTTT. Translated, it gives CASSYSGFQPQHF.